These T cell receptor beta chains were read from a single sample in a study of metastatic and nonmetastatic thyroid tumors. TCRdb re-called the PCR reads through MiXCR. In the table there are over 20,000 clones, roughly 12% of which are singletons. The sample consisted of blood. The receptors derive from a female donor with papillary thyroid cancer or a benign thyroid nodule (not recorded which). Some clones in this sample may be carry-over from other donors' samples. The CDR3 runs from the conserved cysteine through the conserved F or W. Fields, in order: clone size, D gene, V gene, J gene, CDR3 DNA, CDR3 protein. The D gene is left open where the match is weak. Not every row has a clone size; where given, it reads once, few, many or a size class.

medium-sized	NA	TRBV2	TRBJ1-6	TGTGCCAGCAGGGCCGGGAAACATAATTCACCCCTCCACTTT	CASRAGKHNSPLHF
many	TRBD1	TRBV10-2	TRBJ1-1	TGCGCCAGCAGTACGACAGGGGGCACTGAAGCTTTCTTT	CASSTTGGTEAFF
NA	NA	TRBV2	TRBJ2-2	TGTGCCAGCAGTGGCCTGAGCACCGGGGAGCTGTTTTTT	CASSGLSTGELFF
many	NA	TRBV5-1	TRBJ2-1	TGCGCCAGCTCGAACAGGGATCAGAATGAGCAGTTCTTC	CASSNRDQNEQFF
many	NA	TRBV7-2	TRBJ2-5	TGTGCCAGCAGCTCTAGCCGAACCCAAGAGACCCAGTACTTC	CASSSSRTQETQYF
many	TRBD2	TRBV9	TRBJ2-7	TGTGCCAGCAGCGTAGGACGGGAGGTCGACGAGCAGTACTTC	CASSVGREVDEQYF
medium-sized	NA	TRBV2	TRBJ1-2	TGTGCCAGCAGGTTAAGGAGCCTTCAAGGCTACACCTTC	CASRLRSLQGYTF
NA	NA	TRBV20-1	TRBJ2-5	TGCAGTGCTAGTATCGGGGTCGGCCAAGAGACCCAGTACTTC	CSASIGVGQETQYF
few	NA	TRBV6-1	TRBJ1-2	TGTGCCAGCAGCACGATAACGGGGGGCTACACCTTC	CASSTITGGYTF
NA	NA	TRBV6-5	TRBJ1-3	TGTGCCAGCAGTTACGACACCAGGGCCATATATTTT	CASSYDTRAIYF
medium-sized	NA	TRBV6-2/TRBV6-3	TRBJ2-1	TGTGCCAGCATTGAATCCAGAGGCTACAATGAGCAGTTCTTC	CASIESRGYNEQFF
many	NA	TRBV7-2	TRBJ2-2	TGTGCCAGCAGCTTAGGTTGGGGCACCGGGGAGCTGTTTTTT	CASSLGWGTGELFF
many	NA	TRBV5-5	TRBJ1-5	TGTGCCAGCAGCTTGGACAGGGCGCGGCAGCCCCAGCATTTT	CASSLDRARQPQHF
many	TRBD1	TRBV28	TRBJ1-2	TGTGCCAGCAGTCTTCCGGGACAGCAAGTCTATGGCTACACCTTC	CASSLPGQQVYGYTF
many	TRBD2	TRBV5-1	TRBJ2-3	TGCGCCAGCACCCTGGGTGGGGCTAGCGGGAGTATAGATACGCAGTATTTT	CASTLGGASGSIDTQYF
NA	TRBD1	TRBV28	TRBJ1-1	TGTGCCATCAGTTTAACAGGGGGCTTGGGGGCCTTCTTT	CAISLTGGLGAFF
many	NA	TRBV10-2	TRBJ2-5	TGCGCCAGCGCGGGACAGAGCCAAGAGACCCAGTACTTC	CASAGQSQETQYF
many	NA	TRBV9	TRBJ1-1	TGTGCCAGCAGCCCCAGCCCCCTCGGCGGCACTGAAGCTTTCTTT	CASSPSPLGGTEAFF
many	NA	TRBV3-1	TRBJ2-1	TGTGCCAGCAGCCAAGCCGGGACGACTTACAATGAGCAGTTCTTC	CASSQAGTTYNEQFF
medium-sized	NA	TRBV27	TRBJ1-1	TGTGCCAGCAGTTTACAGGGAAGTGGCACTGAAGCTTTCTTT	CASSLQGSGTEAFF
many	TRBD2	TRBV19	TRBJ2-2	TGTGCCAGTAGTCCGGAGCGGGACCTTAACACCGGGGAGCTGTTTTTT	CASSPERDLNTGELFF
many	TRBD1	TRBV18	TRBJ1-5	TGTGCCAGCTCACCACAGACAGGGGGAAATCAGCCCCAGCATTTT	CASSPQTGGNQPQHF
NA	NA	TRBV30	TRBJ2-5	TGTGCCTGGAGTCAGGGATCGTATACCCAGTACTTC	CAWSQGSYTQYF
few	TRBD1	TRBV6-1	TRBJ2-7	TGTGCCAGCACTATACGGACAGGGGACGGTAACGAGCAGTACTTC	CASTIRTGDGNEQYF
many	NA	TRBV10-3	TRBJ1-2	TGTGCCATCAGTGAGGCCGCGGGGCACTATGGCTACACCTTC	CAISEAAGHYGYTF
once	TRBD1	TRBV19	TRBJ1-5	TGTGCCATCCGATATTTGACAGGGAGTGTTTATCAGCCCCATCATTTT	CAIRYLTGSVYQPHHF
NA	NA	TRBV20-1	TRBJ2-2	TGCAGCGCTAGAGATCCCAGGCGTAACACCGGGGAGCTGTTTTTT	CSARDPRRNTGELFF
many	TRBD1	TRBV20-1	TRBJ2-5	TGCAGTGCTCGCGACCGGGACAGGGGTTTGGAGACCCAGTACTTC	CSARDRDRGLETQYF
many	NA	TRBV20-1	TRBJ2-5	TGCAGTGCTGACCCACTTCCTGGGGGGGCAGGTCAAGAGACCCAGTACTTC	CSADPLPGGAGQETQYF
many	NA	TRBV6-1	TRBJ1-4	TGTGCCAGCCGGGAGGGGGGAAATGAAAAACTGTTTTTT	CASREGGNEKLFF
few	NA	TRBV6-1	TRBJ1-5	TGTGCCAGCAGAGGGAGCCGCAATCAGCCCCAGCATTTT	CASRGSRNQPQHF
many	TRBD2	TRBV11-2	TRBJ2-7	TGTGCCAGCAGCTTGGGGCGGTCTAGCGGGATGAAACCCTACGAGCAGTACTTC	CASSLGRSSGMKPYEQYF
many	NA	TRBV20-1	TRBJ2-3	TGCAGTGCTAGCGGTAGAGATACGCAGTATTTT	CSASGRDTQYF
medium-sized	NA	TRBV6-1	TRBJ1-2	TGTGCCAGCAGTCCCCAAAAGAGGGGGGACTATGGCTACACCTTC	CASSPQKRGDYGYTF
many	TRBD1	TRBV20-1	TRBJ1-1	TGCAGTGCTAGACCTCAGGGGGGTAAGACTGAAGCTTTCTTT	CSARPQGGKTEAFF
many	NA	TRBV4-2	TRBJ2-6	TGTGCCAGCAGCCAGGACCTTACAGGGGACTGGGCCAACGTCCTGACTTTC	CASSQDLTGDWANVLTF
many	NA	TRBV5-1	TRBJ2-2	TGCGCCAGCAGCTTGCAGGGTCACGCGAACACCGGGGAGCTGTTTTTT	CASSLQGHANTGELFF
many	TRBD1	TRBV19	TRBJ2-5	TGTGCCAGTAGTATAGGACAGGGGGCGGAGACCCAGTACTTC	CASSIGQGAETQYF
medium-sized	NA	TRBV6-2/TRBV6-3	TRBJ1-5	TGTGCCAGCAGTTACGGCGGGGTCCAGGGTCAGCCCCAGCATTTT	CASSYGGVQGQPQHF
many	NA	TRBV7-8	TRBJ2-1	TGTGCCAGCAGCTTCGAGTACACTGAGCAGTTCTTC	CASSFEYTEQFF
many	NA	TRBV29-1	TRBJ2-7	TGCAGCGCCGGGGGGCCCAATACGGACGAGCAGTACTTC	CSAGGPNTDEQYF
many	TRBD2	TRBV20-1	TRBJ2-1	TGCAGTGCTAGGAGTTTGGGGACTAGCGGGAGAGGTGAGCAGTTCTTC	CSARSLGTSGRGEQFF
medium-sized	NA	TRBV19	TRBJ1-2	TGTGCCAGTAGCCCGGACGGCTATGGCTACACCTTC	CASSPDGYGYTF
many	NA	TRBV7-6	TRBJ1-3	TGTGCCAGCAGCTTATATGGGGCCTCTGGAAACACCATATATTTT	CASSLYGASGNTIYF
many	TRBD1	TRBV5-1	TRBJ2-7	TGCGCCAGCAGCTTGGGGACCGAGACAGGGGGCGAGCAGTACTTC	CASSLGTETGGEQYF
NA	NA	TRBV9	TRBJ1-2	TGTGCCAGCAGCGTCTCCGAGACAGACGGCTACACCTTC	CASSVSETDGYTF
many	TRBD1	TRBV27	TRBJ2-1	TGTGCCAGCAGTCCCCTGGGACAGGGAAACAATGAGCAGTTCTTC	CASSPLGQGNNEQFF
many	NA	TRBV4-1	TRBJ2-7	TGCGCCAGCAGCCAACCGTGGAGGGCCAACGAGCAGTACTTC	CASSQPWRANEQYF
many	TRBD1	TRBV19	TRBJ1-2	TGTGCCAGTACAGCGGCCGGGACAGGGAAGGGCTACACCTTC	CASTAAGTGKGYTF
many	TRBD1	TRBV2	TRBJ2-1	TGTGCCAGCAGAATAACAGGGGCCAATGAGCAGTTCTTC	CASRITGANEQFF
medium-sized	TRBD1	TRBV6-1	TRBJ1-2	TGTGCCAGCAGTGCGGGACAGGGGACCGGCTACACCTTC	CASSAGQGTGYTF
few	TRBD2	TRBV6-1	TRBJ2-3	TGTGCCAGCAGTGAGGAAAGCGGGGGTGCTGGTACGCAGTATTTT	CASSEESGGAGTQYF
many	NA	TRBV20-1	TRBJ2-7	TGCAGTGCTACCTTCGAGGGGAACTACGAGCAGTACTTC	CSATFEGNYEQYF